The 26 T cell receptor beta chains below were found in one sample sequenced in a study of T cell changes during pregnancy in multiple sclerosis. Profiling relied on immunoSEQ multiplex PCR, and the TCRdb table lists in-frame clones only, not all of them. The sample holds 35,000 to 40,000 clones; roughly 90% are singletons and the top ten take around 5.5%. The sample in question was CD8+ T cells from peripheral blood mononuclear cells, obtained in the third trimester of pregnancy. These receptors were collected from a female donor with multiple sclerosis, enrolled in a pregnancy study.

V gene TRBV4-3 combines with J gene TRBJ2-7; weak D call: TRBD2 (6 bases). This CDR3 is 15 amino acids long. V lost 0 bases and J 1 base, leaving 10 bases between the germline ends. Germline assignment: CDR1 LGHNA and CDR2 YSLEER. This CDR3 reads CASSQELAESYEQYF. As DNA, the CDR3 is TGCGCCAGCAGCCAAGAACTAGCAGAGTCCTACGAGCAGTACTTC.

The chain recombines TRBV19 with TRBJ1-2; no reliable D call. Per germline, CDR1 LNHDA and CDR2 SQIVND (reference sequence). The CDR3 has 14 amino acids. V lost 7 bases to trimming and J lost 2 bases, with 14 bases between them. CDR3 loop: CASTSSGVNYGYTF. Written as DNA, the CDR3 is TGTGCCAGTACTTCTTCCGGGGTCAACTATGGCTACACCTTC.

The genes are TRBV7-9 and TRBJ2-7; TRBD1 matches 7 bases. Germline CDR1 reads SEHNR; CDR2 reads FQNEAQ (reference sequence). After removal of 6 bases from V and 4 bases from J, the junction contained 12 bases not matched to a gene. The CDR3 totals 15 residues. The CDR3 nucleotides are TGTGCCAGCAGTAACCACAGGGGTAAAGTGTACGAGCAGTACTTC. Its protein product is CASSNHRGKVYEQYF.

The chain's CDR3 is CASRMWASGQETQYF. Written as DNA, the CDR3 is TGTGCCAGCAGGATGTGGGCTAGCGGACAAGAGACCCAGTACTTC. The rearrangement joins TRBV27 to TRBJ2-5; 7 bases align to TRBD2. J was trimmed by 2 bases and V by 6 bases; bases with no gene match: 9. CDR3 length: 15 residues. Germline assignment: CDR1 MNHEY and CDR2 SMNVEV (reference sequence).

The rearrangement joins TRBV15 to TRBJ2-7; possibly TRBD2 for D (6 bases). The germline V gene encodes CDR1 LNHNV and CDR2 YYDKDF (reference sequence). This CDR3 has 13 amino acids. V lost 8 bases, J lost 0 bases, and 11 bases lay in between. CDR3 region: CATAGRTSYEQYF. The CDR3 DNA reads TGTGCCACCGCGGGGAGAACCTCCTACGAGCAGTACTTC.

This clone was observed once. The chain's CDR3 is CASSQDQPRGRPDEQFF. CDR3 DNA sequence: TGTGCCAGCAGCCAAGACCAACCCAGGGGGCGTCCCGATGAGCAGTTCTTC. V usage is TRBV14 and J usage is TRBJ2-1; 8 positions match TRBD1. Per the germline V gene, CDR1 is SGHDN and CDR2 is FVKESK. Trimming at V came to 0 bases and at J to 8 bases, leaving 12 bases not matched to a gene. This CDR3 has 17 amino acids.

This clone occurred many times. The chain joins TRBV4-2 to TRBJ2-7; perhaps TRBD1 as D (6 bases). The germline gives CDR1 LGHNA, CDR2 YNFKEQ. The length of the CDR3 is 17 residues. V was clipped by 3 bases and J by 3 bases, with 21 bases between them. CDR3 sequence reads: CASSQVGETGQFYEQYF. CDR3 in DNA: TGTGCCAGCAGCCAGGTAGGAGAAACAGGACAGTTCTACGAGCAGTACTTC.

The CDR3 reads CASSSSGAYNEQFF. DNA for the CDR3: TGTGCCTCTTCAAGTTCCGGGGCCTACAATGAGCAGTTCTTC. The chain has TRBV6-6 and TRBJ2-1; tentatively, D is TRBD2 (5 bases). The CDR3 extends over 14 amino acids. CDR1 is MNHNY and CDR2 is SVGAGI in the germline V gene (reference sequence). V lost 11 bases and J lost 2, with 16 bases in between.

The chain has TRBV4-3 and TRBJ1-1; D ambiguous. CDR1 is LGHNA, CDR2 YSLEER, per germline. The V and J ends lost 0 bases and 0 bases respectively, with 17 bases between them. CDR3 length: 18 residues. CDR3 nucleotide sequence: TGCGCCAGCAGCCAAGAGCGACCCGAGTGGCAGGTGAACACTGAAGCTTTCTTT. Its translation: CASSQERPEWQVNTEAFF.

This chain connects TRBV14 to TRBJ2-5; 7 bases match TRBD2. The J call is doubtful: the DNA matches TRBJ2-7 better. CDR1 and CDR2 from the germline V gene are SGHDN and FVKESK. The CDR3 has 14 amino acids. In DNA, the CDR3 is TGTGCCAGCAGCCAAGGGGGGGGATCCTACGAGCAGTACTTC. It translates to CASSQGGGSYEQYF.

This clone was seen a handful of times. The chain has TRBV6-4 and TRBJ2-3; 7 nucleotides agree with TRBD2. Trimming removed 5 bases from V and 0 bases from J; junction bases left unmatched: 8. CDR3 length: 16 amino acids. Germline V gives CDR1 MRHNA, CDR2 SNTAGT. The CDR3 reads CASSQNLADSTDTQYF. The CDR3, as DNA: TGTGCCAGCAGTCAAAACCTAGCGGATAGCACAGATACGCAGTATTTT.

The chain couples TRBV27 to TRBJ2-3, with 10 bases matching TRBD2. V gave up 4 bases and J gave up 0 bases; unmatched junction bases: 4. Per germline, CDR1 MNHEY and CDR2 SMNVEV (reference sequence). CDR3 length equals 16 residues. CDR3 bases: TGTGCCAGCAGTTCAGGACTAGCGGTTAGCACAGATACGCAGTATTTT. This translates into CASSSGLAVSTDTQYF.

To note about this clone: Mismatch with germline at one junction end may stem from a read error. This rearrangement joins TRBV7-7 to TRBJ2-7; 7 bases are shared with TRBD2. In germline, CDR1 is SSHAT, CDR2 FNYEAQ (reference sequence). The CDR3 has 15 amino acids. The CDR3 nucleotides read TGTGCTAGCAGCTTAGCGGCCAGCGGGGATTACGAGCAGTACTTC. Translated: CASSLAASGDYEQYF.

The chain links TRBV27 to TRBJ2-7; 7 nucleotides line up with TRBD2. Germline assignment: CDR1 MNHEY and CDR2 SMNVEV (reference sequence). V was clipped by 5 bases and J by 4 bases; unmatched bases: 5. The CDR3 contains 13 residues. CDR3 bases: TGTGCCAGCAGTCCGGGACTAAATTACGAGCAGTACTTC. Translating gives CASSPGLNYEQYF.

Concerning this clone itself: The junction does not match germline at one end; this may be a read error. The chain combines TRBV18 with TRBJ2-2, with TRBD2 as a possible D gene (6 bases). This CDR3 region has 15 residues. Per the germline V gene, CDR1 is KGHSH and CDR2 is LQKENI. The CDR3 spells CASSPLREPTGELFF. In nucleotides, the CDR3 is TGTGCCAGCTCCCCACTTCGGGAGCCTACCGGGGAGCTGTTTTTT.

The chain combines TRBV7-9 with TRBJ1-2, with 7 bases matching TRBD1. Germline CDR1 SEHNR, CDR2 FQNEAQ (reference sequence). The V gene end was trimmed by 3 bases and the J gene end by 4 bases; junction bases not matched to a gene: 20. This CDR3 has 19 amino acids. CDR3 amino acids: CASSLFLQGERAIGYGYTF. CDR3 bases: TGTGCCAGCAGCTTGTTTCTCCAGGGGGAGAGGGCAATCGGCTATGGCTACACCTTC.

Of note for this clone: A junction end diverges from the germline sequence, so it may reflect a read error. CDR3 in DNA: TGTGCCTGGAGAGGGACAGGGGGCTCCCACGAGCAGTACTTC. It yields the protein CAWRGTGGSHEQYF. V is TRBV30 and J is TRBJ2-7; 12 bases match TRBD1. Germline CDR1 is GTSNPN and CDR2 is SVGIG (reference sequence). The CDR3 sequence is 14 residues long.

The chain links TRBV28 to TRBJ2-5, with TRBD1 identical over 10 bases. Germline CDR1 MDHEN, CDR2 SYDVKM. The CDR3 runs to 15 residues. Losses at the gene ends were 8 bases for V and 4 bases for J; bases not matched to a gene: 10. The CDR3: CASGSDRGPGETQYF. Written as DNA, the CDR3 is TGTGCCAGCGGCTCCGACAGGGGGCCCGGAGAGACCCAGTACTTC.

J is TRBJ2-2 and V is TRBV6-1, with D tentatively TRBD2 (5 bases). This CDR3 comprises 15 residues. V lost 3 bases and J 6 bases, leaving 14 bases between the germline ends. The germline gives CDR1 MNHNS, CDR2 SASEGT. For the CDR3, the DNA is TGTGCCAGCAGTGATCGGGGAAGGGAAGCCGGGGAGCTGTTTTTT. Translation gives CASSDRGREAGELFF.

The table lists this clone with a count of one. The chain has TRBV27 and TRBJ1-4; the match to TRBD1 covers 8 bases. Germline lookup yields CDR1 MNHEY and CDR2 SMNVEV (reference sequence). The CDR3 runs 14 residues. J gave up 6 bases and V 4 bases, and 4 bases lay outside the gene matches. The CDR3 sequence: CASSSGTGHEKLFF. CDR3 nucleotides: TGTGCCAGCAGTTCTGGGACAGGCCATGAAAAACTGTTTTTT.

This clone appeared a few times. The chain is built from TRBV5-8 and TRBJ2-1; D is undetermined. CDR1 is SGHTS, CDR2 YDEGEE, per germline. The V end was cut by 3 bases, the J end by 0 bases, with 10 bases between. The length of the CDR3 is 15 residues. CDR3 protein: CASSSGPSSYNEQFF. The CDR3 DNA reads as TGTGCCAGCAGCTCCGGCCCTAGCTCCTACAATGAGCAGTTCTTC.

The J gene is TRBJ2-1, the V gene TRBV19; D may be TRBD2 (5 bases). V gave up 3 bases and J gave up 0 bases, with 9 bases separating them. The CDR3 length is 15 residues. Per germline, CDR1 LNHDA and CDR2 SQIVND (reference sequence). This chain's CDR3 is CASSIPAGSYNEQFF. CDR3 nucleotides: TGTGCCAGTAGTATTCCGGCGGGCTCCTACAATGAGCAGTTCTTC. The full variable domain, its missing parts supplied by reference TRBV19 and TRBJ2-1, is DGGITQSPKYLFRKEGQNVTLSCEQNLNHDAMYWYRQDPGQGLRLIYYSQIVNDFQKGDIAEGYSVSREKKESFPLTVTSAQKNPTAFYLCASSIPAGSYNEQFFGPGTRLTVL.

Only one count was recorded for this clone. The chain has TRBV5-1 and TRBJ1-2, with unresolved D. Per the germline V gene, CDR1 is SGHRS and CDR2 is YFSETQ. The length of the CDR3 is 15 residues. Trimming pared 0 bases from V and 4 bases from J, leaving 13 bases between. DNA for the CDR3: TGCGCCAGCAGCTTGGACCCGGGGTTAAGCTATGGCTACACCTTC. Protein: CASSLDPGLSYGYTF.

V and J are TRBV4-2 and TRBJ2-7; 11 positions agree with TRBD2. Germline CDR1 is LGHNA and CDR2 is YNFKEQ. This CDR3 has 17 amino acids. Losses at the gene ends were 0 bases for V and 5 bases for J; bases not matched to a gene: 9. CDR3 loop: CASSQELAGARMDEQYF. The CDR3 DNA reads TGTGCCAGCAGCCAAGAACTAGCGGGAGCGCGAATGGACGAGCAGTACTTC.

The gene calls are TRBV4-3 and TRBJ2-2; possibly TRBD2 for D (6 bases). Germline CDR1 reads LGHNA; CDR2 reads YSLEER. The CDR3 covers 19 residues. V was shortened by 1 base and J by 0 bases, with 18 bases between the two germline ends. The CDR3 region is CASSQVLTAGRTNTGELFF. CDR3 in DNA: TGCGCCAGCAGCCAAGTTTTGACGGCGGGACGCACGAACACCGGGGAGCTGTTTTTT.

This sequence joins TRBV19 and TRBJ1-1; D is unclear. The CDR3 is 16 residues long. In germline, CDR1 is LNHDA, CDR2 SQIVND (reference sequence). The ends were cut back, 1 base at V and 0 bases at J, with 12 bases in the middle. The CDR3 nucleotides read TGTGCCAGTAGTATAGGAGGCGGGAGCCTGAACACTGAAGCTTTCTTT. Translating it yields CASSIGGGSLNTEAFF.